This T cell receptor (beta chain) appears in the sequencing data of a study of blood T cell repertoires in COVID-19. Study context: The United States, Italy and Spain supplied acute and convalescent COVID-19 samples.

The CDR3 runs to 15 residues. Germline values: CDR1 LGHNA, CDR2 YNFKEQ. The J segment lost 5 bases and the V segment lost 1 base, leaving 5 bases of the junction unmatched. As handled by the study authors: Nucleated cell counts were estimated from reference gene primer amplification. The repertoire was sequenced with immunoSEQ multiplex PCR; TCRdb's copy has only in-frame clones and lacks some. That table is the source of V, J and clone size, and D and trimming were worked out from the DNA. The sample contains 25,000 to 30,000 clones, 81% of which appear only once. V is TRBV4-2 and J is TRBJ1-5; 7 positions agree with TRBD1. This clonotype was sampled from a woman aged 55-70 years with acute or convalescent COVID-19. What was sequenced was peripheral blood. In DNA form, the CDR3 reads TGTGCCAGCAGCCAAGGACAGGGAGGTGATCAGCCCCAGCATTTT. Residues: CASSQGQGGDQPQHF.